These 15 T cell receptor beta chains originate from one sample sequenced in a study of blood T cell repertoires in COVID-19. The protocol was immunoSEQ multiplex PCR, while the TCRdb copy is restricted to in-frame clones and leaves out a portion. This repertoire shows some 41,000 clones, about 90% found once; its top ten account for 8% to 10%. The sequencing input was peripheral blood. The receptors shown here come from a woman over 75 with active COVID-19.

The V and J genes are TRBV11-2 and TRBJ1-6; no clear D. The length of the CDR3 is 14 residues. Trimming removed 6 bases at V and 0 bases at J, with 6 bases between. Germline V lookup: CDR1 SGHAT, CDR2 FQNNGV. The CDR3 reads CASRPSSYNSPLHF. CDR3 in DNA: TGTGCCAGCAGGCCGAGCTCCTATAATTCACCCCTCCACTTT.

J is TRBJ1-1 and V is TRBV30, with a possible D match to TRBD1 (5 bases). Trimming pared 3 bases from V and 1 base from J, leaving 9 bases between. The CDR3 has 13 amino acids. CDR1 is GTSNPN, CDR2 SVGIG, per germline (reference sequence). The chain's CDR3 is CAWSRVANTEAFF. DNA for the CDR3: TGTGCCTGGAGCAGGGTGGCGAACACTGAAGCTTTCTTT.

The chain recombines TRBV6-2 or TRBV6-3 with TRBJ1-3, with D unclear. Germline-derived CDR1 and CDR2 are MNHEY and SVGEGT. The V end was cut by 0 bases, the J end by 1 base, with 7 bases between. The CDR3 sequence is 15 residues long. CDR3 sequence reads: CASSYSPGSGNTIYF. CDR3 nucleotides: TGTGCCAGCAGTTACTCACCGGGGTCTGGAAACACCATATATTTT.

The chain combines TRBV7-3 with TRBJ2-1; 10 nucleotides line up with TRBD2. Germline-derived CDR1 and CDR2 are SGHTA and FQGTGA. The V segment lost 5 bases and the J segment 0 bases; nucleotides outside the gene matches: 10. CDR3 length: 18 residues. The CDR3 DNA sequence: TGTGCCAGCAGCCGAACCCGCAGCGGGGGGGCCTCCTACAATGAGCAGTTCTTC. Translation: CASSRTRSGGASYNEQFF. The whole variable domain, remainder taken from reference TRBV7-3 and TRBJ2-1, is GAGVSQTPSNKVTEKGKYVELRCDPISGHTALYWYRQSLGQGPEFLIYFQGTGAADDSGLPNDRFFAVRPEGSVSTLKIQRTERGDSAVYLCASSRTRSGGASYNEQFFGPGTRLTVL.

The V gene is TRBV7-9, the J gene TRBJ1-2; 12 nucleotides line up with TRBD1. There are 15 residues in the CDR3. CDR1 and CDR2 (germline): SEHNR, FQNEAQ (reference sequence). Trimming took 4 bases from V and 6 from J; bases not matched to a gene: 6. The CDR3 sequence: CASSSLGTGGHGYTF. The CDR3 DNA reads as TGTGCCAGCAGCTCGCTCGGGACAGGGGGCCATGGCTACACCTTC.

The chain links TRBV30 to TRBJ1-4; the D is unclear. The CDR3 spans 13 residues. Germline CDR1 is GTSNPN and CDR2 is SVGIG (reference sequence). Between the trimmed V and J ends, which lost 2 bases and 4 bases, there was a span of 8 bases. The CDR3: CAWSTRLNEKLFF. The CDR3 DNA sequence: TGTGCCTGGAGTACACGACTTAATGAAAAACTGTTTTTT.

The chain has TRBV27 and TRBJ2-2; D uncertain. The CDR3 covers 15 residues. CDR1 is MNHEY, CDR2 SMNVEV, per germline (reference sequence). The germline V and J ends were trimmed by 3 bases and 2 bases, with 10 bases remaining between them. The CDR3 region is CASSLWPINTGELFF. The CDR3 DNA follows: TGTGCCAGCAGTTTGTGGCCGATCAACACCGGGGAGCTGTTTTTT.

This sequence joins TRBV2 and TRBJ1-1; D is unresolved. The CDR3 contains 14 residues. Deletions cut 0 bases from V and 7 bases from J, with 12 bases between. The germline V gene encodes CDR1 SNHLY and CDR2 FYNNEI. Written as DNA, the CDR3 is TGTGCCAGCAGTGAAGCGCTTCGGGTGAGTGAAGCTTTCTTT. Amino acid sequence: CASSEALRVSEAFF.

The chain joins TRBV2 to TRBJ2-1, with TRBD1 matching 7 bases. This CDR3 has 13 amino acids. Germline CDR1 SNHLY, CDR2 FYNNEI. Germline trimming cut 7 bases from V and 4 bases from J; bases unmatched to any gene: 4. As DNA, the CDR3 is TGTGCCAGCAAGTTACAGGGGTACAATGAGCAGTTCTTC. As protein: CASKLQGYNEQFF.

Here the CDR3 DNA reads TGCAGTGCTAGTTATCGGAATCAGCCCCAGCATTTT. Its translation is CSASYRNQPQHF. The chain employs TRBV20-1 and TRBJ1-5; D unresolved. The germline V gene has CDR1 DFQATT and CDR2 SNEGSKA (reference sequence). V dropped 3 bases and J dropped 4 bases, with 7 bases sitting between them. This CDR3 has 12 amino acids.

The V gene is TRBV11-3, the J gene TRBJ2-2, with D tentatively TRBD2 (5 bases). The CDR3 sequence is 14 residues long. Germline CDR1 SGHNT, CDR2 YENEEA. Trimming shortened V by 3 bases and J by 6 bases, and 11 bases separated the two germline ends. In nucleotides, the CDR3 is TGTGCCAGCAGCTTCCGGGATAGAGCCGGGGAGCTGTTTTTT. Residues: CASSFRDRAGELFF.

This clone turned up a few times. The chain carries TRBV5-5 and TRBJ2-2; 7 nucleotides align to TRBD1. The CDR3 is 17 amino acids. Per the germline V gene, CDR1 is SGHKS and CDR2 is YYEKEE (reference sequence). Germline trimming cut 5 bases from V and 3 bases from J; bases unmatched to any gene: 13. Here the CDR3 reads CASSYNPWDRDTGELFF. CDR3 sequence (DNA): TGTGCCAGCAGTTATAACCCCTGGGACAGAGACACCGGGGAGCTGTTTTTT.

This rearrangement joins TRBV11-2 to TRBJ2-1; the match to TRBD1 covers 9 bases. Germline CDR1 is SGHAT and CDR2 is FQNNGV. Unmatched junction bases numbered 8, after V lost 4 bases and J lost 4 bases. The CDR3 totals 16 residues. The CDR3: CASSSRVGQGYNEQFF. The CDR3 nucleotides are TGTGCCAGCAGCTCGCGAGTCGGACAGGGGTACAATGAGCAGTTCTTC.

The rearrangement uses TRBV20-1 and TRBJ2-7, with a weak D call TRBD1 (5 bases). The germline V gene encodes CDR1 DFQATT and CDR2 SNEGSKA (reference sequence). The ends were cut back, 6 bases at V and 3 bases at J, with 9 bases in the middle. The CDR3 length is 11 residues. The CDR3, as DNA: TGCAGTGCCAGGACACACTACGAGCAGTACTTC. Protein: CSARTHYEQYF.

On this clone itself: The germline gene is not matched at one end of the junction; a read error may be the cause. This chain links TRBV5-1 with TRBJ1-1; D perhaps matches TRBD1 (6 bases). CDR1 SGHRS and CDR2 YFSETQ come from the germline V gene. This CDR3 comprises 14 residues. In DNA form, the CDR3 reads TGCGCCAGCAGCTCCGACCCCGGGACACCCTCCGGCACTTTT. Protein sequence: CASSSDPGTPSGTF.